This TCR beta chain is from a study of T cells in tumors after PD-1 blockade (dated by TCRdb to the late 2010s). Regarding the complete study: Patients were excluded if they had prior checkpoint blockade, use of systemic immunosuppressants, or recent radiotherapy or other anti-cancer therapy within 4 weeks. Some patients also continued taking vismodegib 150 mg daily during anti-PD-1 treatment. On average, tumor samples yielded under 30,000 TCR templates (range about 500-100,000) and 5,600 or so unique clonotypes, approximately 20-fold deeper than single-cell TCR sequencing. Using site-matched tumors from BCC or SCC patients sampled before and after anti-PD-1 therapy, the study carried out paired single-cell RNA and TCR sequencing. RECIST version 1.1 was used to assess clinical response. Results and caveats for the whole study, not just this receptor: The source of novel T cell clones was not identified and could include lymphoid organs or rare unexpanded clones within the tumor or its periphery. Exhausted CD8+ clones expanded after therapy were found to be mostly novel clonotypes undetected pre-treatment, suggesting clonal replacement rather than reinvigoration of pre-existing clones. About two fifths of TCR clonotypes from the tumor were detected in blood, and certain novel exhausted tumor clones were present in blood collected before treatment, which suggests recruitment from the periphery. Clonal replacement appeared only between pre- and post-treatment samples, not between two pre-treatment samples, arguing against biopsy timing or location artifacts. In squamous cell carcinoma, approximately 50% of expanded exhausted clones were found to be novel, compared with about 30% of other expanded CD8+ clones.

Deep TCRbeta sequencing was performed with the immunoSEQ platform. From the authors' description of their analysis: Only productive rearrangements were exported from the immunoSEQ Analyzer for further analysis. A two-sided binomial test with a Bonferroni-corrected P below 0.01 was used to call clones that significantly expanded or contracted between timepoints. T cell phenotypes were assigned to bulk TCRbeta clonotypes by matching the clonotypes to single-cell RNA+TCR-seq clones with the same TCRbeta sequence. Clone enrichment in tumor was calculated as tumor frequency divided by PBMC frequency from bulk TCR sequencing. TCRs were sorted with GLIPH into specificity groups, meaning clusters of distinct TCRs that share CDR3 motifs and likely recognize common antigens. The clones in this table, taken by TCRdb from immuneACCESS, are in-frame only. Not every clone is retained; where verified, under half of the shortfall comes from an unresolved V gene, and the cause of the rest is unknown. V and J calls and clone size are given by that table; D and trimming were obtained from the DNA. The sample profile shows thousands of clones; approximately 56% of them were found once. The ten largest account for under 65% of the sample.

The sample's time point, from its label and the paper: after anti-PD-1 therapy. The tumor biopsies were site-matched, meaning the biopsies were taken from the same primary tumor before and after PD-1 blockade. Patients received pembrolizumab 200 mg every 3 weeks or cemiplimab 350 mg every 2 weeks. Squamous cell carcinoma samples after treatment were collected an average of 31 days after treatment began, which captured early T cell dynamics. For bulk TCRbeta sequencing, genomic DNA was extracted from tumor biopsies or peripheral blood, and input amounts ranged from roughly 550 ng to 6,004 ng. To increase sensitivity for rare clonotypes compared with single-cell TCR sequencing, remaining biopsy material was subjected to bulk TCRbeta sequencing. Every patient had histologically proven advanced or metastatic basal or squamous cell carcinoma and was a poor candidate for surgical resection. The squamous cell carcinoma cohort included a few patients who had serial tumor biopsies taken during anti-PD-1 treatment. Fresh biopsies were taken from the primary tumor site, and part of the biopsy material was kept in RNAlater for exome and bulk TCR sequencing.

Via the germline V gene, CDR1 is SGHRS and CDR2 YFSETQ. Trimming leaves V shorter by 2 bases and J shorter by 8 bases, with the junction holding 4 bases beyond the gene matches. The CDR3 holds 15 amino acids from the cysteine to the phenylalanine. Only the CDR3 DNA is retained, 45 bases long and in frame from the first base. The table lists this clone with a few counts. It has no known antigen specificity. No quality values exist for individual bases; no much larger clone is one base distant. The sequence joins TRBV5-1 to TRBJ1-6; 10 of the junction bases match TRBD1. The receptor's source is a human donor with cutaneous squamous cell carcinoma. The sample in question was tumor tissue, obtained after anti-PD-1 treatment. Here is the DNA: TGCGCCAGCAGCTTATCGGGACAGGGGTATTCACCCCTCCACTTT. Translated, this is CASSLSGQGYSPLHF.